This T cell receptor beta chain was retrieved from a study of Ad26.COV2.S vaccination and SARS-CoV-2 variants. The treatment was: around 19 received Ad26.COV2.S at low or high dose, single or two shots; roughly 5 received placebo; per-sample allocation not given. Repertoires come from day 63 after the first vaccine or placebo injection. It was Wuhan-strain SARS-CoV-2 spike that the Ad26 vaccine vector expressed. TCRdb keeps only in-frame clones here, not all; method: immunoSEQ multiplex PCR. The data show about 680,000 clones, with about 90% seen just once and approximately 1.5% held by the top ten. The CDR3 is 16 residues long. Trimming removed 0 bases at V and 1 base at J, with 11 bases between. CDR1 is SGHVS, CDR2 FQNEAQ, per germline.

The material was peripheral blood, obtained in a trial of Ad26.COV2.S vaccine versus placebo. The chain employs TRBV7-8 and TRBJ2-3; D not resolved. The sequence was collected from a person aged 18 to 59 who received the Ad26.COV2.S COVID-19 vaccine or a placebo. CDR3: CASSLAATEGTDTQYF. The CDR3 DNA reads as TGTGCCAGCAGCTTAGCTGCCACAGAAGGCACAGATACGCAGTATTTT.